This entry lists 7 T cell receptor beta chains sequenced from one sample in a study of T-cell reconstitution after alpha-beta-depleted transplantation in children. Unique molecular identifiers were used in preparing the TCRbeta library. In TCRdb, the PCR reads were re-called with MiXCR into one record per CDR3 protein. The sample holds 800,000 to 1,000,000 distinct CDR3 sequences, about 29% seen once. The specimen comprised PBMCs, mostly from graft donor cells, sampled 360 days after TCRalphabeta/CD19-depleted stem cell transplant. The source is a boy less than two years old who had a stem cell transplant for SCID, so the T cells may come from the graft donor.

The J gene is TRBJ2-2, the V gene TRBV4-3, with a tentative D call TRBD1 (5 bases). CDR3 length: 17 amino acids. V was cut by 0 bases and J by 7 bases, with 18 bases left in between. Germline V gene data show CDR1 as LGHNA and CDR2 as YSLEER. The CDR3: CASSQDALARVFGELFF. The CDR3 coding sequence is TGCGCCAGCAGCCAAGATGCATTGGCCAGGGTATTCGGGGAGCTGTTTTTT.

The chain couples TRBV12-3 or TRBV12-4 to TRBJ1-1; maybe TRBD1 (5 bases). V lost 3 bases to trimming and J lost 6 bases, with 14 bases between them. This CDR3 is 14 amino acids long. CDR3 DNA: TGTGCCAGCAGTTTGGGACTCCCTAGCGCTGAAGCTTTCTTT. Translation: CASSLGLPSAEAFF.

The chain is built from TRBV10-3 and TRBJ1-6, with D tentatively TRBD1 (5 bases). Trimming took off 2 bases at V and 6 bases at J, with 11 bases between the two ends. There are 15 residues in the CDR3. The germline CDR1 and CDR2 sequences are ENHRY and SYGVKD. The CDR3 coding sequence is TGTGCCATCAGTGAGATTCGGGGCCTTAATTCACCCCTCCACTTT. Its protein is CAISEIRGLNSPLHF.

In its sample, this clonotype was seen a few times. The chain uses TRBV6-6 and TRBJ1-6; D is undetermined. The V gene's germline CDR1 is MNHNY and CDR2 SVGAGI (reference sequence). The CDR3 consists of 13 residues. V was cut by 0 bases and J by 8 bases, with 5 bases left in between. The CDR3 loop is CASSYSTDSPLHF. The DNA of the CDR3 is TGTGCCAGCAGTTACTCGACCGATTCACCCCTCCACTTT.

This clonotype showed up just a few times. The genes are TRBV12-3 or TRBV12-4 and TRBJ1-5; D gene ambiguous. The V end was cut by 5 bases, the J end by 2 bases, with 10 bases between. This CDR3 region has 14 residues. Here the CDR3 DNA reads TGTGCCAGCAGTAGGGCCGGTGGCAATCAGCCCCAGCATTTT. Encoded protein: CASSRAGGNQPQHF.

This CDR3 is CASSPRPGGVTYEQYF. The DNA for the CDR3 is TGTGCCAGCAGCCCCCGTCCGGGCGGGGTAACCTACGAGCAGTACTTC. This chain joins TRBV5-6 and TRBJ2-7; perhaps TRBD2 as D (6 bases). The CDR3 is 16 residues long. Between the trimmed V and J ends, which lost 4 bases and 2 bases, there was a span of 19 bases. Germline V gene lookup returns CDR1 SGHDT and CDR2 YYEEEE.

The chain carries TRBV6-1 and TRBJ1-6; no clear D. Trimming shortened V by 6 bases and J by 1 base, and 10 bases separated the two germline ends. This CDR3 contains 15 residues. Germline loops: CDR1 MNHNS, CDR2 SASEGT. CDR3 bases: TGTGCCAGCAGCCGGGATGGTTCCTATAATTCACCCCTCCACTTT. Amino acids: CASSRDGSYNSPLHF.